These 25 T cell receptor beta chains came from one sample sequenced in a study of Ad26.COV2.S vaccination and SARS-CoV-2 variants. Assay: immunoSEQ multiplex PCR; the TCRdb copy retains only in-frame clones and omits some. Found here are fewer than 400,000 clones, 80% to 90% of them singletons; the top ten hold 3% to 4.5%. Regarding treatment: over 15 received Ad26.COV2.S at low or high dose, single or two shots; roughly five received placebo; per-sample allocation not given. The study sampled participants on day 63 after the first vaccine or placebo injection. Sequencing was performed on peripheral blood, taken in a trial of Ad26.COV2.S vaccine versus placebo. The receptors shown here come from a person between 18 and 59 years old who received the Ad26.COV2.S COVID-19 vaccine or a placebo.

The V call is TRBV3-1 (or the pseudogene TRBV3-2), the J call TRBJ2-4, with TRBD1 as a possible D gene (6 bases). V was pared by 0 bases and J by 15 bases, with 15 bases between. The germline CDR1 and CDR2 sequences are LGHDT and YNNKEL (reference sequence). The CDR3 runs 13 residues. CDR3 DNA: TGTGCCAGCAGCCAAGACGACGGACAGACCGCGTACTTC. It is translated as CASSQDDGQTAYF.

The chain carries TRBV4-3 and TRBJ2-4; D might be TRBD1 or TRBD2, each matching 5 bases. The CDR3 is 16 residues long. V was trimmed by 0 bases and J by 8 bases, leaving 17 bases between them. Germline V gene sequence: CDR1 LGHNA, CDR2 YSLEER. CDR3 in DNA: TGCGCCAGCAGCCAAGATTTGAGGGACCCAAGTGACATTCAGTACTTC. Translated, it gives CASSQDLRDPSDIQYF.

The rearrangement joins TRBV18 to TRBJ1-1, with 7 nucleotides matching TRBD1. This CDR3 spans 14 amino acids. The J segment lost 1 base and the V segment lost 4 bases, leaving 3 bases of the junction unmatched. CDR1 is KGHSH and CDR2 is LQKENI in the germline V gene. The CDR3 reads CASSQWTGNTEAFF. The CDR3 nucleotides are TGTGCCAGCTCACAATGGACAGGGAACACTGAAGCTTTCTTT. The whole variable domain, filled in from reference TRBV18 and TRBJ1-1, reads NAGVMQNPRHLVRRRGQEARLRCSPMKGHSHVYWYRQLPEEGLKFMVYLQKENIIDESGMPKERFSAEFPKEGPSILRIQQVVRGDSAAYFCASSQWTGNTEAFFGQGTRLTVV.

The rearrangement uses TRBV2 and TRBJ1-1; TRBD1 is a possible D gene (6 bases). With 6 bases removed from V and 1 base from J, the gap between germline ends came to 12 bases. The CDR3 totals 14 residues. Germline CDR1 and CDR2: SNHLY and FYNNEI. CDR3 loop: CASRPGTTNTEAFF. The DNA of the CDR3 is TGTGCCAGCAGACCCGGGACAACGAACACTGAAGCTTTCTTT.

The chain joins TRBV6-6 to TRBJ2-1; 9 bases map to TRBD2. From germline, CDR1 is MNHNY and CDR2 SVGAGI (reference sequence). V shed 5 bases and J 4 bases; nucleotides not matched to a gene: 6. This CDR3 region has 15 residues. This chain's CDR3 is CASSKSGGLYNEQFF. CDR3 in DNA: TGTGCCAGCAGTAAAAGCGGGGGGCTATACAATGAGCAGTTCTTC.

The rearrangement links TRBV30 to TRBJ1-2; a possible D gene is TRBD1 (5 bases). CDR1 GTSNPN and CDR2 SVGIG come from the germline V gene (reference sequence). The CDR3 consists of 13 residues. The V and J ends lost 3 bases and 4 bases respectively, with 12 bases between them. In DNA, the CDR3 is TGTGCCTGGAGAGCACAGGCGACCTATGGCTACACCTTC. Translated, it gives CAWRAQATYGYTF.

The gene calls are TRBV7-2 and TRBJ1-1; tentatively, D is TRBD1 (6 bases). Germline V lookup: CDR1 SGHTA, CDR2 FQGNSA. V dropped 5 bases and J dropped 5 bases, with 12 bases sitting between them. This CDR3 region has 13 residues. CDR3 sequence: CASSTRGVTEAFF. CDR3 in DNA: TGTGCCAGCAGCACCAGGGGTGTGACTGAAGCTTTCTTT.

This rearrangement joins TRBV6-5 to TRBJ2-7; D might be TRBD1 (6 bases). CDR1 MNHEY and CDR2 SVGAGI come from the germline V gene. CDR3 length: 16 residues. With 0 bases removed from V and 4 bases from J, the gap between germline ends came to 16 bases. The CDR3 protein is CASSYSKGTTSYEQYF. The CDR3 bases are TGTGCCAGCAGTTACTCGAAGGGGACAACCAGTTACGAGCAGTACTTC.

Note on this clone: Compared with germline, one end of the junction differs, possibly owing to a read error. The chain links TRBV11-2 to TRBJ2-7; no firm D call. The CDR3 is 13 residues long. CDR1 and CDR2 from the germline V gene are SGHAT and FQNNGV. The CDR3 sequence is CASNLRGPYEQYF. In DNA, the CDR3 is TGTGCCAGCAACTTAAGAGGCCCCTACGAGCAGTACTTC.

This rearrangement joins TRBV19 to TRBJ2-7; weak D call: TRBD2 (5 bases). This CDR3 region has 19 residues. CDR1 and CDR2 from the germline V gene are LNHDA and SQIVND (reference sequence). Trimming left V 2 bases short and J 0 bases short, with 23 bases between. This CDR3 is CASSISGSGALGSSYEQYF. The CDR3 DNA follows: TGTGCCAGTAGTATATCTGGGTCAGGAGCACTAGGAAGCTCCTACGAGCAGTACTTC.

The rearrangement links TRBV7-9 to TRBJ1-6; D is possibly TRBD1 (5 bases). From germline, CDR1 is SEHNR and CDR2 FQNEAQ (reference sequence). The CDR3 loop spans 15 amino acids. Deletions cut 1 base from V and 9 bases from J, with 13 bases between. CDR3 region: CASSLEAGLGSPLHF. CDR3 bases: TGTGCCAGCAGCTTAGAAGCAGGGTTGGGTTCACCCCTCCACTTT. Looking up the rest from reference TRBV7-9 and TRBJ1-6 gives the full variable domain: DTGVSQNPRHKITKRGQNVTFRCDPISEHNRLYWYRQTLGQGPEFLTYFQNEAQLEKSRLLSDRFSAERPKGSFSTLEIQRTEQGDSAMYLCASSLEAGLGSPLHFGNGTRLTVT.

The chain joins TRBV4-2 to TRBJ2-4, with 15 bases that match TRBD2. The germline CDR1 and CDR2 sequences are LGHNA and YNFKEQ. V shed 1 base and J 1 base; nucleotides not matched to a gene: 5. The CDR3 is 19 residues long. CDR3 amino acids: CASSQASGTSGGAKNIQYF. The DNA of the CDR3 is TGTGCCAGCAGCCAAGCGTCCGGGACTAGCGGGGGGGCCAAAAACATTCAGTACTTC.

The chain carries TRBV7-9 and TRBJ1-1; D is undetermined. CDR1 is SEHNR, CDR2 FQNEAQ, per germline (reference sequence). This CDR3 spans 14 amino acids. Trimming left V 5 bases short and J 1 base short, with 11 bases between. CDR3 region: CASSLSFQNTEAFF. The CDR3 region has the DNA TGTGCCAGCAGCCTATCATTCCAGAACACTGAAGCTTTCTTT.

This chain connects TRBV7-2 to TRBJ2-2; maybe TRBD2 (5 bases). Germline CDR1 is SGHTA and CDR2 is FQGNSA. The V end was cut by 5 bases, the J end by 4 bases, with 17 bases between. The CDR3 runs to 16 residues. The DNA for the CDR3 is TGTGCCAGCAGCATGAACCCAAGGAGCGGCACCGGGGAGCTGTTTTTT. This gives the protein CASSMNPRSGTGELFF.

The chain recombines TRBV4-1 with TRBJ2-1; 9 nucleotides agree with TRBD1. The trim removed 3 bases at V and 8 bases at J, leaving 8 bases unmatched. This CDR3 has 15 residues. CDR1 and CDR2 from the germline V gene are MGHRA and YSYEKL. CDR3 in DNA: TGCGCCAGCAGCCAGGGGACAGGGAGGATGGATGAGCAGTTCTTC. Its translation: CASSQGTGRMDEQFF.

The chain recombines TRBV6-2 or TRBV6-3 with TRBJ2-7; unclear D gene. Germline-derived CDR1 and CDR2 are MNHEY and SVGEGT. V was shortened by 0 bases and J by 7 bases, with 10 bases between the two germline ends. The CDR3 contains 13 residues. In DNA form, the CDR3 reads TGTGCCAGCAGTTACTCGCGTTCGAGGGAGCAGTACTTC. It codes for CASSYSRSREQYF.

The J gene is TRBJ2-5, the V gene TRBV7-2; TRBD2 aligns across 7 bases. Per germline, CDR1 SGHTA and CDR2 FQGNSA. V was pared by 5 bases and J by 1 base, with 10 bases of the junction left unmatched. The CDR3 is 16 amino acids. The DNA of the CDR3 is TGTGCCAGCAGCCCCTCCGGTGGGGGGGGCCAAGAGACCCAGTACTTC. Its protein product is CASSPSGGGGQETQYF.

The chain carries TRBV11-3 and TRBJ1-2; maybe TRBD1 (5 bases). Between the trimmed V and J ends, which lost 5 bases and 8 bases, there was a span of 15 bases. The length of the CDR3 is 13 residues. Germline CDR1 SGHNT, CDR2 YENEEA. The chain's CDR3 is CASSRTPMEGYTF. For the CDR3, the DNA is TGTGCCAGCAGCCGGACACCAATGGAGGGCTACACCTTC.

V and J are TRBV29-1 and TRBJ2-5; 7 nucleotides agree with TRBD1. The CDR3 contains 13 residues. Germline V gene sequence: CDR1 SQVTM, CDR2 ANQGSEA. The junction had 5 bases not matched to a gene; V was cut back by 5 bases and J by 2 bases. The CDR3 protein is CSVFGRGQETQYF. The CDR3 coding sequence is TGCAGCGTTTTCGGCAGGGGGCAAGAGACCCAGTACTTC.

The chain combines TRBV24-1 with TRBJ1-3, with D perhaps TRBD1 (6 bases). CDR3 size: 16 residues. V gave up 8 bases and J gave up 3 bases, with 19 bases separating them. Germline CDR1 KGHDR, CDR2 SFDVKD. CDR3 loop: CATTLGGGFFGNTIYF. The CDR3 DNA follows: TGTGCCACCACGCTAGGGGGGGGCTTCTTTGGAAACACCATATATTTT.

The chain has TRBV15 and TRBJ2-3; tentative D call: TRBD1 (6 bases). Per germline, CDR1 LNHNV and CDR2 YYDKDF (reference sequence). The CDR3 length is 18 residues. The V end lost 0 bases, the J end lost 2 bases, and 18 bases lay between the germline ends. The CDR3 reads CATSRDKGERWDTDTQYF. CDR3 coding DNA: TGTGCCACCAGCAGAGATAAGGGGGAGAGGTGGGACACAGATACGCAGTATTTT.

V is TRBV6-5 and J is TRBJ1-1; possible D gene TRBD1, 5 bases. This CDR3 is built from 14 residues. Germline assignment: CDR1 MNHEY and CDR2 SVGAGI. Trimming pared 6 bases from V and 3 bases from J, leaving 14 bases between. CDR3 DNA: TGTGCCAGCAGGATGTGGGTACAGGACACTGAAGCTTTCTTT. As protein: CASRMWVQDTEAFF.

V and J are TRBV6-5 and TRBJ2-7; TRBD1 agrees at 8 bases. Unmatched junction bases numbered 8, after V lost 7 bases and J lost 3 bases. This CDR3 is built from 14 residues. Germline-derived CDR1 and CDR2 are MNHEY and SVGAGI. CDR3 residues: CASTGDRTVYEQYF. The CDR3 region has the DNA TGTGCCAGCACCGGGGACAGGACGGTCTACGAGCAGTACTTC.

CDR3 sequence: CASSLAGDEGQPQHF. In nucleotides, the CDR3 is TGTGCCAGCAGCTTAGCTGGGGATGAGGGTCAGCCCCAGCATTTT. The chain employs TRBV7-8 and TRBJ1-5; no clear D gene. From germline, CDR1 is SGHVS and CDR2 FQNEAQ. CDR3 length: 15 residues. Trimming shortened V by 0 bases and J by 6 bases, and 12 bases separated the two germline ends.

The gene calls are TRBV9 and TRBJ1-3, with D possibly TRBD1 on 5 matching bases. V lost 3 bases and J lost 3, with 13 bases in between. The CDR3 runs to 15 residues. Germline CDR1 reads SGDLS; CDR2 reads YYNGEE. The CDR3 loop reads CASSAGAGSGNTIYF. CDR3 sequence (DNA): TGTGCCAGCAGCGCCGGGGCGGGGAGTGGAAACACCATATATTTT.